A selection of T cell receptor beta chains follows, all from one sample in a study of Tregs in tolerant kidney transplant recipients. Libraries were prepared by immunoSEQ multiplex PCR; TCRdb keeps only in-frame clonotypes and omits some of them. The table shows roughly 80,000 clones, with under 98% occurring only once. Sequenced material: CD4+ T cells from blood, taken before the transplant. The receptors shown here come from a human donor who received a combined kidney and bone marrow transplant. The conserved cysteine and the conserved F or W are not part of the CDR3 here. Rows may omit the clone size; those that give it use once, few, many or a size class.

.,TRBJ2-7,13,TRBV19,ASSKTAIASYEQY
once,TRBJ1-1,12,TRBV5-1,ASSTGQGWTEAF
.,TRBJ2-1,14,TRBV9,ASNSAGTGGYNEQF
.,TRBJ2-1,12,TRBV29-1,SVGTSGSVSEQF
.,TRBJ2-5,9,TRBV5-1,ASTAEETQY
.,TRBJ2-7,12,TRBV7-6,ASSRQGVNYEQY
.,TRBJ2-3,11,TRBV4-3,ASSHLSTDTQY
.,TRBJ2-7,13,TRBV15,ATSRGTSGTYEQY
.,TRBJ2-5,13,TRBV10-3,AISESDRRQETQY
.,TRBJ1-1,13,TRBV4-2,ASSHNRGRNTEAF
.,TRBJ2-7,13,TRBV10-3,AISTTGTGDVEQY
once,TRBJ2-5,12,TRBV28,ASRGQVPRWTQY
.,TRBJ1-2,11,TRBV14,ASSQGQNYGYT
.,TRBJ2-7,12,TRBV6-6,ASSSGSSLYEQY
.,TRBJ2-3,13,TRBV2,ASSTRQGGTDTQY
.,TRBJ2-7,15,TRBV4-1,ASSLYKRESVPYEQY
.,TRBJ1-1,12,TRBV6-5,ASRTGQGSTEAF
.,TRBJ2-2,12,TRBV5-1,ATSVGANTGELF
.,TRBJ2-7,13,TRBV7-6,ASSPRGGSSYEQY
.,TRBJ1-1,13,TRBV4-2,ASSPYWTQNTEAF
once,TRBJ1-5,16,TRBV19,ASSIGGHEFPSNQPQH
.,TRBJ2-1,15,TRBV11-3,ASRLYSSGSSYNEQF
.,TRBJ2-3,13,TRBV2,ASSKGGGTADTQY
.,TRBJ1-2,11,TRBV6-5,ASSYPSGYGYT
.,TRBJ2-7,15,TRBV7-9,ASSPFGGTTGMYEQY
.,TRBJ1-2,16,TRBV7-2,ASSLGGTGGSTDHGYT
.,TRBJ2-1,15,TRBV4-1,ASSMTSGRLSYNEQF
.,TRBJ2-2,13,TRBV7-9,ASSGLAGGTGELF
.,TRBJ1-1,10,TRBV5-6,ASRNGQLEAF
.,TRBJ1-5,13,TRBV2,ASKREGQGLQPQH
.,TRBJ1-2,11,TRBV19,ASSIEQPYGYT
.,TRBJ2-5,12,TRBV4-2,ASSQEPQAETQY
.,TRBJ2-3,14,TRBV9,ASSLRNYEGTDTQY
.,TRBJ2-7,11,TRBV5-4,ASSEDRAYEQY
once,TRBJ1-2,15,TRBV30,AWSAPRQRQPNYGYT
.,TRBJ2-7,13,TRBV14,ASSQEKKGIHEQY
.,TRBJ2-7,13,TRBV19,ASSPRDSGGFEQY
.,TRBJ1-2,13,TRBV18,ASSPSGTTIYGYT
.,TRBJ1-6,15,TRBV11-2,ASSLVLGQGLNSPLH
.,TRBJ1-2,13,TRBV11-3,ASSFELDRAKGYT
.,TRBJ2-3,12,TRBV5-1,ASTNGGGTDTQY
.,TRBJ2-1,13,TRBV19,ASSRGLAGHNEQF
once,TRBJ2-7,11,TRBV7-9,ASMVAGGREQY
.,TRBJ1-3,11,TRBV9,ASSAGQGNTIY
.,TRBJ2-1,14,TRBV7-2,ASSSTSEKPYNEQF
.,TRBJ1-4,13,TRBV28,ASTRTKGQGEKLF
once,TRBJ2-7,16,TRBV7-9,ASSSQSRNRGLGYEQY
.,TRBJ2-3,16,TRBV7-2,ASSPRGPTRPFTDTQY
.,TRBJ1-5,13,TRBV18,ASSPGTGSNQPQH
.,TRBJ1-1,13,TRBV4-2,ASSQDGGINTEAF
.,TRBJ2-7,12,TRBV19,ASSIRDSSYEQY
.,TRBJ1-3,16,TRBV28,ASSLGGTGRHSGNTIY
.,TRBJ2-3,13,TRBV2,ASSPQRTRADTQY
.,TRBJ2-2,14,TRBV19,ASTPSGGTATGELF
.,TRBJ2-2,11,TRBV19,ASNAGLSGELF
.,TRBJ2-5,11,TRBV18,ASSPGQQETQY
.,TRBJ2-6,16,TRBV28,ASRRPGGAVSGANVLT
.,TRBJ2-1,15,TRBV29-1,SVPGLAGVLSYNEQF
.,TRBJ2-1,11,TRBV6-1,ASHLDRYNEQF